The clone carrying this T cell receptor (beta chain) came up once. The antigen is unknown. These data come from a study of siplizumab effects on memory and regulatory T cells. The data were produced by immunoSEQ multiplex PCR, yet TCRdb's version contains in-frame clones alone and is incomplete. The repertoire holds roughly 120,000 clones, with roughly 94% as singletons. Study-wide points: Naive T cells looked more diverse than memory cells, and they looked like major contributors to the alloresponse. In roughly 80-95% of proliferating CD4+ or CD8+ clones, a naive or memory phenotype could not be assigned. Poor capture below about 10^-5 frequency left most alloreactive clones unmapped to unstimulated subsets.

The CDR3 contains 13 residues. CDR1 and CDR2 from the germline V gene are MNHEY and SMNVEV (reference sequence). Trimming took off 3 bases at V and 0 bases at J, with 5 bases between the two ends. This clonotype originated in a human donor in good health. Sequencing used non-Treg CD4+ T cells sorted from blood. The chain uses TRBV27 and TRBJ2-5, with D unresolved. As DNA, the CDR3 is TGTGCCAGCAGTTTTAACAACCAAGAGACCCAGTACTTC. The encoded protein is CASSFNNQETQYF.